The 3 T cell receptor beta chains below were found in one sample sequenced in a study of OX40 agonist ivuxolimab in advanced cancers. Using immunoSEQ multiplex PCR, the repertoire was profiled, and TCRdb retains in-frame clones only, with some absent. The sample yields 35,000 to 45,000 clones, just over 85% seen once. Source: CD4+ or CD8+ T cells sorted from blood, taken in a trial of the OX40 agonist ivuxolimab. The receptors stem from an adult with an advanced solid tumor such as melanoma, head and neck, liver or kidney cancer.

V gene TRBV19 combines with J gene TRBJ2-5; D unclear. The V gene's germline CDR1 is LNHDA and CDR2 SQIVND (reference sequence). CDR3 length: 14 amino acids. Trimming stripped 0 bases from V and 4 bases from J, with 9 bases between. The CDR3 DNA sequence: TGTGCCAGTAGTATAGAGGCAGTTCGAGAGACCCAGTACTTC. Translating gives CASSIEAVRETQYF.

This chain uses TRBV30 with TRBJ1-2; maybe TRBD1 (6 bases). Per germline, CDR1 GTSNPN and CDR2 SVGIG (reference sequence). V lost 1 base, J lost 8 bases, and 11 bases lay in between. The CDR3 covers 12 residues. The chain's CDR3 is CAWSEGGEGYTF. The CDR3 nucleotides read TGTGCCTGGAGTGAGGGGGGGGAAGGCTACACCTTC.

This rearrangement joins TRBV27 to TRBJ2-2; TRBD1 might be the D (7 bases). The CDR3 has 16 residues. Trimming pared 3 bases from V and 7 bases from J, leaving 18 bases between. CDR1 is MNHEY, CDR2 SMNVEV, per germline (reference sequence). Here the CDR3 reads CASSFLRTGGIGELFF. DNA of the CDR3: TGTGCCAGCAGTTTCCTCCGGACAGGCGGGATCGGGGAGCTGTTTTTT.